What follows describes a single T cell receptor beta chain. This sample is part of a study of shared clonotypes between healthy human individuals. Germline values: CDR1 MDHEN, CDR2 SYDVKM. V shed 10 bases and J shed 9 bases, with 10 bases lying between them. This CDR3 spans 10 amino acids. TCRdb keeps only in-frame clones here, not all; method: immunoSEQ multiplex PCR. The table has 2.3 million or so clones, 90% to 95% seen once; the top ten hold 0.35% to 0.5%. The rearrangement links TRBV28 to TRBJ2-4; possible D gene TRBD1, 6 bases. The sequence came from a man aged 18 to 30 in good health. Some clones in this sample may be carry-over from other donors' samples. The sequencing sample was made of naive CD4+ T cells from PBMCs. Subset described: CD45RA+ positively selected. The CDR3 DNA sequence: TGTGCCATCGGACAGTCCATTCAGTACTTC. This encodes CAIGQSIQYF.